Listed below are T cell receptor beta chains from one sample, sequenced in a study of cytomegalovirus exposure and HLA in healthy donors. Assay used: immunoSEQ multiplex PCR; TCRdb lists only in-frame clones, some missing. The profile shows approximately 69,000 clones, about 70% of them singletons. Material: PBMCs. These receptors all come from a man between 18 and 29 years old in good health and CMV-seronegative. CDR3s include the opening cysteine and the closing phenylalanine or tryptophan. The D gene is left open where the match is weak. Not every row has a clone size; where given, it reads once, few, many or a size class.

V: TRBV6-1
size: medium-sized
D: NA
J: TRBJ2-1
CDR3: CASSGERDYNEQFF
DNA: TGTGCCAGCAGCGGGGAAAGGGATTACAATGAGCAGTTCTTC

V: TRBV6-1
size: few
D: NA
J: TRBJ1-5
CDR3: CASSASGPSPERQPQHF
DNA: TGTGCCAGCAGTGCGTCAGGTCCCAGCCCCGAAAGACAGCCCCAGCATTTT

V: TRBV7-7
size: NA
D: NA
J: TRBJ2-5
CDR3: CASSLDGGSGETQYF
DNA: TGTGCCAGCAGCTTAGACGGCGGGTCCGGGGAGACCCAGTACTTC

V: TRBV5-1
size: NA
D: NA
J: TRBJ1-1
CDR3: CASSSLSGLLMNTEAFF
DNA: TGCGCCAGCAGCTCCCTGTCGGGTTTGCTCATGAACACTGAAGCTTTCTTT

V: TRBV5-1
size: NA
D: NA
J: TRBJ2-3
CDR3: CASSWALPPVDTQYF
DNA: TGCGCCAGCAGTTGGGCCCTACCACCCGTAGATACGCAGTATTTT

V: TRBV9
size: NA
D: TRBD2
J: TRBJ2-5
CDR3: CASSVEDGGAETQYF
DNA: TGTGCCAGCAGCGTAGAGGACGGGGGGGCAGAGACCCAGTACTTC

V: TRBV11-1
size: NA
D: NA
J: TRBJ1-1
CDR3: CASSPEGGSSTEAFF
DNA: TGTGCCAGCAGCCCCGAGGGAGGGAGTAGCACTGAAGCTTTCTTT

V: TRBV7-3
size: once
D: TRBD1
J: TRBJ2-5
CDR3: CASALTGLGETQYF
DNA: TGTGCCAGCGCGTTGACAGGGTTGGGGGAGACCCAGTACTTC

V: TRBV7-2
size: NA
D: NA
J: TRBJ2-2
CDR3: CASSSTGAGELFF
DNA: TGTGCCAGCAGCTCTACAGGCGCCGGGGAGCTGTTTTTT

V: TRBV2
size: NA
D: TRBD2
J: TRBJ2-3
CDR3: CASSDPTSGYTDTQYF
DNA: TGTGCCAGCAGTGACCCGACTAGCGGTTACACAGATACGCAGTATTTT

V: TRBV20-1
size: NA
D: NA
J: TRBJ2-5
CDR3: CSASYVETQYF
DNA: TGCAGTGCTAGCTACGTGGAGACCCAGTACTTC

V: TRBV28
size: NA
D: TRBD1
J: TRBJ2-3
CDR3: CASSLGGQGATDTQYF
DNA: TGTGCCAGCAGTTTAGGGGGGCAGGGGGCAACAGATACGCAGTATTTT

V: TRBV19
size: NA
D: NA
J: TRBJ2-1
CDR3: CASSTDGSSYNEQFF
DNA: TGTGCCAGTAGTACAGACGGGAGCTCCTACAATGAGCAGTTCTTC

V: TRBV7-7
size: NA
D: NA
J: TRBJ2-5
CDR3: CASSPIEETQYF
DNA: TGTGCCAGCAGCCCGATAGAAGAGACCCAGTACTTC

V: TRBV5-4
size: NA
D: NA
J: TRBJ2-1
CDR3: CASSLISSSYNEQFF
DNA: TGTGCCAGCAGCTTAATTAGCAGCTCCTACAATGAGCAGTTCTTC

V: TRBV5-1
size: NA
D: NA
J: TRBJ2-1
CDR3: CASSLGRGPGIEQFF
DNA: TGCGCCAGCAGCTTGGGGCGGGGGCCGGGGATTGAGCAGTTCTTC